This T cell receptor (beta chain) was sequenced during a study of lung T cells in sarcoidosis with Löfgren's syndrome. About the research overall: Bronchoalveolar lavage fluid in sarcoidosis accumulates CD4+ T cells. Repertoire analyses centered on Löfgren's syndrome patients.

V lost 6 bases and J lost 0, with 9 bases in between. The length of the CDR3 is 13 residues. The germline CDR1 and CDR2 sequences are SGHTA and FQGNSA. Study findings and constraints: Shared TRAV12-1 and TRBV2 CDR3 motifs across Löfgren's syndrome patients reportedly suggested public CD4+ TCRs. The most expanded V genes in Löfgren's patients were reportedly TRAV12-1 and TRBV2.

Details on this clonotype: No antigen is known for it. This may arise from a read error, as a much more abundant clone is one base away.

In TCRdb, the reads were re-called with MiXCR into one record per CDR3 protein. This sample has more than 50,000 distinct CDR3 sequences, with about 20% found just once. The origin of this receptor is a human donor with sarcoidosis (Löfgren's syndrome or another form), or a control subject (not recorded which). The J gene is TRBJ2-7, the V gene TRBV7-2, with D tentatively TRBD1 (6 bases). Material: CD4+ T cells from PBMCs. DNA for the CDR3: TGTGCCAGCAGGGGGGCCAGCTCCTACGAGCAGTACTTC. This gives the protein CASRGASSYEQYF.